The 27 T cell receptor beta chains below were found in one sample sequenced in a study of regulatory T cells in long-lasting Graves disease. As to time point: newly diagnosed GD, antithyroid drugs for less than 3 months. PBMC-derived RNA was used for the TCR library. Both iRepertoire HTBI primers and Arm-PCR of CDR3 regions were used to build the TCR beta libraries. MiXCR was run by TCRdb on the multiplex PCR reads, yielding one entry per CDR3 protein. The sample carries about 240,000 distinct CDR3 sequences, 20% to 25% recorded once. Sequencing was performed on peripheral blood mononuclear cells (PBMCs), taken at new diagnosis, from a patient treated with antithyroid drugs. All receptors come from a female donor with Graves disease.

This clonotype showed up many times. The J gene is TRBJ1-3, the V gene TRBV7-2, with a possible D match to TRBD1 (5 bases). Per the germline V gene, CDR1 is SGHTA and CDR2 is FQGNSA. V lost 5 bases and J 2 bases, leaving 10 bases between the germline ends. This CDR3 has 14 residues. CDR3 amino acids: CASSDRQPGNTIYF. The CDR3 nucleotides are TGTGCCAGCAGCGACCGACAGCCTGGAAACACCATATATTTT.

This clonotype was seen more than once but under ten times. V is TRBV14 and J is TRBJ2-7; 9 positions match TRBD1. This CDR3 comprises 13 residues. CDR1 is SGHDN, CDR2 FVKESK, per germline. Trimming removed 6 bases from V and 6 bases from J; junction bases left unmatched: 6. The DNA for the CDR3 is TGTGCCAGCAGTTCCGGGACAGGGAGCGAGCAGTACTTC. It translates to CASSSGTGSEQYF. The full variable domain, rest sourced from reference TRBV14 and TRBJ2-7, is EAGVTQFPSHSVIEKGQTVTLRCDPISGHDNLYWYRRVMGKEIKFLLHFVKESKQDESGMPNNRFLAERTGGTYSTLKVQPAELEDSGVYFCASSSGTGSEQYFGPGTRLTVT.

As to this clonotype: One base away lies a much larger clone, so this may be a sequencing read error. The chain employs TRBV27 and TRBJ2-3; 8 bases match TRBD2. The CDR3 length is 14 residues. The V gene's germline CDR1 is MNHEY and CDR2 SMNVEV (reference sequence). CDR3 DNA: TGTGCCAGCAGACGAGCGGGAGCGTCAGATACGCGGTATTTT. Amino acids: CASRRAGASDTRYF.

This clonotype occurred many times. The genes are TRBV6-1 and TRBJ1-5, with D uncertain. Trimming stripped 8 bases from V and 3 bases from J, with 14 bases between. Germline V CDR1 and CDR2: MNHNS, SASEGT. This CDR3 comprises 14 residues. The DNA for the CDR3 is TGTGCCAGCCGTGGGAGCGGATTCAATCAGCCCCAGCATTTT. Translation gives CASRGSGFNQPQHF.

This clonotype was found many times. This chain uses TRBV7-9 with TRBJ2-3; TRBD2 is a possible D gene (6 bases). Trimming took off 5 bases at V and 0 bases at J, with 15 bases between the two ends. Looked up from germline, CDR1 is SEHNR and CDR2 is FQNEAQ (reference sequence). This CDR3 spans 16 amino acids. The CDR3 nucleotides are TGTGCCAGCAGCCTTGCGGGGACGATGAGCACAGATACGCAGTATTTT. Residues: CASSLAGTMSTDTQYF.

The sample holds many counts of this clonotype. The V gene is TRBV20-1, the J gene TRBJ1-6, with D possibly being TRBD1 (6 bases). The CDR3 is made up of 13 amino acids. Germline V gene lookup returns CDR1 DFQATT and CDR2 SNEGSKA (reference sequence). The V gene lost 6 bases and the J gene lost 8 bases, with 14 bases spanning the gap. CDR3 sequence (DNA): TGCAGTGCGAGTGAACAGGGAGATTCACCCCTCCACTTT. Its protein is CSASEQGDSPLHF.

This clonotype was observed at least ten times. The rearrangement links TRBV20-1 to TRBJ2-5; TRBD2 matches at 11 bases. The CDR3 spans 16 residues. Germline loops: CDR1 DFQATT, CDR2 SNEGSKA (reference sequence). The V gene end was trimmed by 4 bases and the J gene end by 4 bases; junction bases not matched to a gene: 11. CDR3 nucleotides: TGCAGTGCTACGGGGGCTAGCGGGAGGATCGGAGAGACCCAGTACTTC. It is translated as CSATGASGRIGETQYF.

V and J are TRBV10-3 and TRBJ1-5, with D maybe TRBD1 (5 bases). The V gene's germline CDR1 is ENHRY and CDR2 SYGVKD. Trimming stripped 2 bases from V and 3 bases from J, with 11 bases between. The CDR3 is made up of 15 amino acids. The CDR3 reads CAISERQTNNQPQHF. Written as DNA, the CDR3 is TGTGCCATCAGTGAGCGACAGACGAACAATCAGCCCCAGCATTTT.

As for this clonotype: Just one base apart from a much larger clone, this may be a read error. The genes are TRBV28 and TRBJ1-2; D is unresolved. Germline CDR1 MDHEN, CDR2 SYDVKM. The CDR3 loop spans 12 amino acids. The V and J ends lost 8 bases and 7 bases respectively, with 14 bases between them. CDR3 loop: CASHAGAIGYTF. CDR3 sequence (DNA): TGTGCCAGCCACGCAGGTGCTATTGGCTACACCTTC.

This clonotype was seen repeatedly, ten times or more. The chain employs TRBV3-1 and TRBJ2-5, with a possible D match to TRBD1 (6 bases). Germline values: CDR1 LGHDT, CDR2 YNNKEL (reference sequence). This CDR3 spans 13 amino acids. V lost 3 bases, J lost 5 bases, and 10 bases lay in between. Written as DNA, the CDR3 is TGTGCCAGCAGCCACAGGGGCGGGGAGACCCAGTACTTC. This translates into CASSHRGGETQYF.

V gene TRBV2 combines with J gene TRBJ2-1; the match to TRBD2 covers 8 bases. The CDR3 runs 16 residues. Germline trimming cut 2 bases from V and 5 bases from J; bases unmatched to any gene: 8. The germline gives CDR1 SNHLY, CDR2 FYNNEI. CDR3 region: CASSELSGGRDNEQFF. The CDR3 DNA reads as TGTGCCAGCAGTGAATTGTCGGGAGGGCGAGACAATGAGCAGTTCTTC.

This clonotype was counted ten times or more. One end of the junction is discordant with germline, which a read error may explain. This CDR3 is CASSSLTGSQGVTQHF. The CDR3 region has the DNA TGTGCCAGCAGCTCTCTCACAGGTTCCCAAGGTGTGACCCAGCACTTC. This rearrangement joins TRBV7-2 to TRBJ2-5, with D tentatively TRBD1 (5 bases). There are 16 residues in the CDR3. In germline, CDR1 is SGHTA, CDR2 FQGNSA.

This clonotype was counted ten times or more. The chain recombines TRBV13 with TRBJ2-3, with 10 bases identical to TRBD2. CDR3 length equals 17 residues. Germline CDR1 and CDR2: PRHDT and FYEKMQ (reference sequence). J lost 5 bases, V lost 5 bases, and 13 bases had no gene match. CDR3 DNA sequence: TGTGCCAGCAGCAAACTACTACTAGCGGGGCGGGTAGATACGCAGTATTTT. The encoded protein is CASSKLLLAGRVDTQYF.

In this sample, this clonotype turned up many times. The chain recombines TRBV5-1 with TRBJ2-2, with 7 positions matching TRBD1. The CDR3 runs to 15 residues. The ends lost 4 bases at V and 0 bases at J; junction bases unmatched: 3. Per the germline V gene, CDR1 is SGHRS and CDR2 is YFSETQ. CDR3: CASSRDSANTGELFF. The CDR3 nucleotides are TGCGCCAGCAGCAGGGACAGCGCGAACACCGGGGAGCTGTTTTTT.

The table lists this clonotype with a few counts. The junction does not match germline at one end; this may be a read error. This chain uses TRBV18 with TRBJ2-2; possibly TRBD1 for D (6 bases). This CDR3 is 14 amino acids long. Germline-derived CDR1 and CDR2 are KGHSH and LQKENI. The CDR3 loop is CASSPPGDTEELFF. For the CDR3, the DNA is TGTGCCAGCTCACCACCGGGGGACACCGAGGAGCTGTTTTTT. Variable domain in full (rest from reference TRBV18 and TRBJ2-2): NAGVMQNPRHLVRRRGQEARLRCSPMKGHSHVYWYRQLPEEGLKFMVYLQKENIIDESGMPKERFSAEFPKEGPSILRIQQVVRGDSAAYFCASSPPGDTEELFFGEGSRLTVL.

This clonotype was found many times. The chain links TRBV5-5 to TRBJ2-1; D gene ambiguous. The CDR3 has 8 amino acids. Trimming removed 4 bases at V and 10 bases at J, with 0 bases between. CDR1 is SGHKS and CDR2 is YYEKEE in the germline V gene (reference sequence). CDR3 residues: CASSEQFF. The CDR3 DNA sequence: TGTGCCAGCAGCGAGCAGTTCTTC.

The table lists this clonotype with many counts. The chain uses TRBV28 and TRBJ1-2; no definite D call. The CDR3 runs to 13 residues. V was trimmed by 2 bases and J by 4 bases, leaving 8 bases between them. Per germline, CDR1 MDHEN and CDR2 SYDVKM. The CDR3 reads CASSLVGSYGYTF. For the CDR3, the DNA is TGTGCCAGCAGTTTAGTCGGGAGCTATGGCTACACCTTC.

This clonotype was counted at least ten times. The chain links TRBV20-1 to TRBJ2-7; D possibly corresponds to TRBD2 (5 bases). CDR3 length: 16 residues. V was shortened by 0 bases and J by 0 bases, with 15 bases between the two germline ends. Per germline, CDR1 DFQATT and CDR2 SNEGSKA (reference sequence). As DNA, the CDR3 is TGCAGTGCTAGAGATTGGAGCGGCCCTAGCTCCTACGAGCAGTACTTC. Encoded protein: CSARDWSGPSSYEQYF.

This clonotype was found a few times. Given a much more abundant clone one base away, this may be a read error. This chain uses TRBV5-1 with TRBJ2-7; TRBD1 might be the D (5 bases). The length of the CDR3 is 12 residues. Per the germline V gene, CDR1 is SGHRS and CDR2 is YFSETQ. The CDR3 DNA follows: TGCGCCAGCAGAGGGGATTTCTACGAGCAGCACTTC. It translates to CASRGDFYEQHF.

This clonotype appeared many times. The chain carries TRBV12-3 or TRBV12-4 and TRBJ2-3, with D tentatively TRBD2 (7 bases). With 6 bases removed from V and 5 bases from J, the gap between germline ends came to 15 bases. This CDR3 contains 14 residues. DNA for the CDR3: TGTGCCAGCAGAGGGGGGGCCCTCGGAGATACGCAGTATTTT. As protein: CASRGGALGDTQYF.

This clonotype was observed at least ten times. This chain links TRBV7-6 with TRBJ2-3, with 8 positions matching TRBD1. Unmatched junction bases numbered 8, after V lost 2 bases and J lost 1 base. From germline, CDR1 is SGHVS and CDR2 FNYEAQ. The CDR3 consists of 17 residues. The CDR3 here is CASSLRRVGQGTDTQYF. CDR3 nucleotides: TGTGCCAGCAGCTTAAGGCGTGTGGGACAGGGCACAGATACGCAGTATTTT.

Of note for this clonotype: At one boundary the junction diverges from the germline segment, which might be a read error. V is TRBV3-1 and J is TRBJ1-6; unclear D gene. Germline loops: CDR1 LGHDT, CDR2 YNNKEL (reference sequence). The CDR3 contains 14 residues. Written as DNA, the CDR3 is TGTGCCAGCAGTTTGGCCTCGGTCAGTTCACCCCCCCACTTT. Translating gives CASSLASVSSPPHF.

CDR3 amino acids: CASNQRASRQGYTF. For the CDR3, the DNA is TGTGCCAGCAACCAACGGGCCTCGCGGCAGGGCTACACCTTC. This chain connects TRBV2 to TRBJ1-2; D not resolved. This CDR3 spans 14 amino acids. V lost 7 bases, J lost 8 bases, and 20 bases lay in between. Germline assignment: CDR1 SNHLY and CDR2 FYNNEI.

This clonotype appeared a few times. This sequence joins TRBV5-4 and TRBJ1-4; 7 bases agree with TRBD1. Germline V gene lookup returns CDR1 SGHNT and CDR2 YYREEE (reference sequence). With 4 bases clipped from V and 4 bases from J, the junction kept 1 base outside the gene matches. This CDR3 is 13 amino acids long. DNA of the CDR3: TGTGCCAGCAGCCGGGACAGTAATGAAAAACTGTTTTTT. Translated: CASSRDSNEKLFF.

Note on this clonotype: This clone may be a read error of a much larger clone one base away. The gene calls are TRBV10-3 and TRBJ2-3; 7 nucleotides align to TRBD1. The DNA end is more similar to TRBJ1-5, so the J call may be wrong. The CDR3 runs 14 residues. Germline assignment: CDR1 ENHRY and CDR2 SYGVKD. CDR3 region: CAVSIVGGTDTQHF. In DNA, the CDR3 is TGTGCCGTTTCCATCGTAGGGGGCACAGATACGCAGCATTTT.

On this clonotype itself: This probably arose from a read error, given a far larger clone one base away. V gene TRBV20-1 combines with J gene TRBJ2-1; D uncertain. The J call may be incorrect, as the DNA end agrees better with TRBJ2-5. CDR1 is DFQATT and CDR2 is SNEGSKA in the germline V gene (reference sequence). This CDR3 spans 15 amino acids. The CDR3 protein is CSARRPSRRSGTQYF. The CDR3 DNA sequence: TGCAGTGCTAGGCGGCCTTCTCGCCGGTCGGGGACCCAGTACTTC.

The chain couples TRBV10-3 to TRBJ1-1; D perhaps matches TRBD1 (6 bases). The CDR3 spans 12 residues. In germline, CDR1 is ENHRY, CDR2 SYGVKD. Trimming left V 6 bases short and J 5 bases short, with 10 bases between. CDR3 region: CAISDRYTEAFF. The DNA for the CDR3 is TGTGCCATCAGCGACAGGTATACTGAAGCTTTCTTT.